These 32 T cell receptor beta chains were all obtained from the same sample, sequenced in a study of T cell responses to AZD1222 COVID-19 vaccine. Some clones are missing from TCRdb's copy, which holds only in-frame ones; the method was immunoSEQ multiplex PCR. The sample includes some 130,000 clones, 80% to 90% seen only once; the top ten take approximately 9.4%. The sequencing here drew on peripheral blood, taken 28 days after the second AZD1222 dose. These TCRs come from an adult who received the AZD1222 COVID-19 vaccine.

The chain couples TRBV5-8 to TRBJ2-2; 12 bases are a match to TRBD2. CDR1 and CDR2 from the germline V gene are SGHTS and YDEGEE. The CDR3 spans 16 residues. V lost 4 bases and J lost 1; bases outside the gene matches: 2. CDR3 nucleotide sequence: TGTGCCAGCAGCCGGACTAGCGGGATGAACACCGGGGAGCTGTTTTTT. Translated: CASSRTSGMNTGELFF.

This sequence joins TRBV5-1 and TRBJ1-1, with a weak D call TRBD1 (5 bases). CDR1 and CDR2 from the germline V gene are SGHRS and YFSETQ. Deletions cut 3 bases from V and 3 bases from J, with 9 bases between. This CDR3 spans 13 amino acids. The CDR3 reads CASSYGDDTEAFF. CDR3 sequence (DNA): TGCGCCAGCAGCTACGGGGACGACACTGAAGCTTTCTTT.

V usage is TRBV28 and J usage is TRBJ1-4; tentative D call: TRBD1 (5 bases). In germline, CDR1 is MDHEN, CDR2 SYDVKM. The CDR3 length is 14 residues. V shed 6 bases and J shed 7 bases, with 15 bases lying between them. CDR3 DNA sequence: TGTGCCAGCAGCCAGGGAGGTATAGTTGAAAAACTGTTTTTT. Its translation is CASSQGGIVEKLFF.

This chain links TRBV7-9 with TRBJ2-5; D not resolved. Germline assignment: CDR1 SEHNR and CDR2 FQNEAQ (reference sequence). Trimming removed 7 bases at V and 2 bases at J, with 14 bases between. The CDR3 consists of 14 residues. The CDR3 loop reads CASTPFPVQETQYF. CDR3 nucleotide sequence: TGTGCCAGCACCCCCTTCCCGGTACAAGAGACCCAGTACTTC.

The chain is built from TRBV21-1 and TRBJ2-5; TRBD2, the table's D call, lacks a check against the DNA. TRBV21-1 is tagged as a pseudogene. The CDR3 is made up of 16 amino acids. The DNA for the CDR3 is TGTGCCAGCAGCAAAGCAGGGACTAGAGGTCCGGAGACCCAGTACTTC. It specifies CASSKAGTRGPETQYF.

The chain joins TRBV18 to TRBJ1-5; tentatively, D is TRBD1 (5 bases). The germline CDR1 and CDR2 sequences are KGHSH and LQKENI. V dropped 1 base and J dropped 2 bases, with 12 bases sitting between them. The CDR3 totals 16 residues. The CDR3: CASSPRRDSGNQPQHF. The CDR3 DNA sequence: TGTGCCAGCTCACCACGGAGAGACAGTGGCAATCAGCCCCAGCATTTT.

For the CDR3, the DNA is TGTGCCGTCCCTGGGTTGTCGGGAGGGTACAATGAGCAGTTCTTC. Residues: CAVPGLSGGYNEQFF. This chain links TRBV5-4 with TRBJ2-1; 8 bases agree with TRBD2. CDR3 size: 15 residues. V lost 10 bases, J lost 4 bases, and 13 bases stayed unmatched. CDR1 is SGHNT, CDR2 YYREEE, per germline (reference sequence).

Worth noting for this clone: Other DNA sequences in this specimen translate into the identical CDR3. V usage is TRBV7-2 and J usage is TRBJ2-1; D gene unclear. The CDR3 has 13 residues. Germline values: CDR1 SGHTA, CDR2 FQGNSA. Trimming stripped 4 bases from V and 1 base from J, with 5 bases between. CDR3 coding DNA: TGTGCCAGCAGCTCAAGTTCCTACAATGAGCAGTTCTTC. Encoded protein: CASSSSSYNEQFF.

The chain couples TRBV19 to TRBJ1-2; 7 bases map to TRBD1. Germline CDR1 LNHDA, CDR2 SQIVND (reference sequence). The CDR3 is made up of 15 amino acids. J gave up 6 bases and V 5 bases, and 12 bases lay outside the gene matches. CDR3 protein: CASSAHKTGVNGYTF. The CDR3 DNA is TGTGCCAGTAGTGCACATAAAACAGGGGTAAATGGCTACACCTTC.

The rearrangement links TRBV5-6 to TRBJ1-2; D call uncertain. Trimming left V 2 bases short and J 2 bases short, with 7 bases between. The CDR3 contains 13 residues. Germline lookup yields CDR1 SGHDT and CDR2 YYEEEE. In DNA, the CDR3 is TGTGCCAGCAGCTTCGGAGGGAACTATGGCTACACCTTC. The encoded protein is CASSFGGNYGYTF.

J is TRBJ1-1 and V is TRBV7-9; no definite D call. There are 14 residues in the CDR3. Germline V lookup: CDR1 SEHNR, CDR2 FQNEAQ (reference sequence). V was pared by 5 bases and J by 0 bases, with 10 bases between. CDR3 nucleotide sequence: TGTGCCAGCAGCCACGGACGGATGAACACTGAAGCTTTCTTT. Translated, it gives CASSHGRMNTEAFF.

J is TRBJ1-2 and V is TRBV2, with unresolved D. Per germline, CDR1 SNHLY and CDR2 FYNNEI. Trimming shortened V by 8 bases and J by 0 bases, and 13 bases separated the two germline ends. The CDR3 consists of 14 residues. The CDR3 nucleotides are TGTGCCAGCGGCCGCTTACCTTCTAACTATGGCTACACCTTC. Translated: CASGRLPSNYGYTF.

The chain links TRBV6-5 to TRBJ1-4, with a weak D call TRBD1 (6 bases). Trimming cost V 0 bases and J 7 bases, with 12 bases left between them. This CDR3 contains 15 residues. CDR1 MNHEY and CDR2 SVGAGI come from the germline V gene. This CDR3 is CASSYSQGLGEKLFF. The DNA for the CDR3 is TGTGCCAGCAGTTACTCGCAGGGGTTGGGTGAAAAACTGTTTTTT.

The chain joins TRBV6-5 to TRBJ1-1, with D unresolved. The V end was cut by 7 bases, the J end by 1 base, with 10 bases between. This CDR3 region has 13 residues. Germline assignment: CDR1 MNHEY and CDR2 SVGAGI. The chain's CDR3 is CASIGSRNTEAFF. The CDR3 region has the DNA TGTGCCAGCATAGGCTCCAGGAACACTGAAGCTTTCTTT.

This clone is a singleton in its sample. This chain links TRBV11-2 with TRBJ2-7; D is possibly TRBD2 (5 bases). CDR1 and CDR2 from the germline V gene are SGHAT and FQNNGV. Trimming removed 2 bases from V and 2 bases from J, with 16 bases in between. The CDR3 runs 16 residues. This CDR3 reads CASSLPTSRGPYEQYF. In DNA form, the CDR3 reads TGTGCCAGCAGCTTACCTACTTCGCGAGGGCCCTACGAGCAGTACTTC.

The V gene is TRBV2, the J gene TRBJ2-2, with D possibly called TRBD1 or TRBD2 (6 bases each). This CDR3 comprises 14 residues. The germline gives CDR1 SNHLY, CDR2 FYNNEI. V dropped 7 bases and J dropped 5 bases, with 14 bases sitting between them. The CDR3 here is CASKGGGGTGELFF. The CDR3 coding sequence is TGTGCCAGCAAGGGGGGAGGAGGGACCGGGGAGCTGTTTTTT.

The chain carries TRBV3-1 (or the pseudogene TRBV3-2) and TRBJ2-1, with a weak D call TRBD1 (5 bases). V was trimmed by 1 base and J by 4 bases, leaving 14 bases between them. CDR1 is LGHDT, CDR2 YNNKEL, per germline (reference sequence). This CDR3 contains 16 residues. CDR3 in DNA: TGTGCCAGCAGCCAAGGACAGATAGTGTCGTACAATGAGCAGTTCTTC. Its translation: CASSQGQIVSYNEQFF.

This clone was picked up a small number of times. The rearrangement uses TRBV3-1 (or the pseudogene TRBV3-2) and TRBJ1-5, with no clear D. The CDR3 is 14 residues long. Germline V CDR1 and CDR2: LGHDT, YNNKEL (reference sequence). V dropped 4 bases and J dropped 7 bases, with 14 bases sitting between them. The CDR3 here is CASSPGSEAQPQHF. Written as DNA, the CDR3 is TGTGCCAGCAGCCCGGGTTCTGAGGCACAGCCCCAGCATTTT.

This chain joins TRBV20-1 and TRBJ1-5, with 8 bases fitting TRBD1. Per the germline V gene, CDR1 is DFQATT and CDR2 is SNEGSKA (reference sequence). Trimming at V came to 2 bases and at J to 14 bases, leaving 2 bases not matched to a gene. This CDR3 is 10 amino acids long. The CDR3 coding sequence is TGCAGTGCTAGAACGGACAGGGAGCATTTT. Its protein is CSARTDREHF.

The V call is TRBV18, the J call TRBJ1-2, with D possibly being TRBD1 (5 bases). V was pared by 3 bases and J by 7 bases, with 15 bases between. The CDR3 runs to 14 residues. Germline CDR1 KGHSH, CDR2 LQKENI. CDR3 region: CASSPTGRDSGYTF. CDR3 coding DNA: TGTGCCAGCTCACCCACCGGCAGGGATTCTGGCTACACCTTC.

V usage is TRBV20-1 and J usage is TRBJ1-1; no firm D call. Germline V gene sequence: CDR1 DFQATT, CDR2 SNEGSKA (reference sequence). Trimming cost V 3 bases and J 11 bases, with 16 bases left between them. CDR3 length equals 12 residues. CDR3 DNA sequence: TGCAGTGCTAGTTCTTGGCAGTTAGAGGCTTTCTTT. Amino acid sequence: CSASSWQLEAFF.

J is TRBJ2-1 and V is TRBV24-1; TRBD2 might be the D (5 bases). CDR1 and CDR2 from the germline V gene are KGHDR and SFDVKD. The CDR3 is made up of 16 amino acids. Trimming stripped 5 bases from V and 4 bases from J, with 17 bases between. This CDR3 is CATSVRRTGDYNEQFF. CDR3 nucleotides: TGTGCCACCAGTGTTCGGAGGACTGGGGATTACAATGAGCAGTTCTTC.

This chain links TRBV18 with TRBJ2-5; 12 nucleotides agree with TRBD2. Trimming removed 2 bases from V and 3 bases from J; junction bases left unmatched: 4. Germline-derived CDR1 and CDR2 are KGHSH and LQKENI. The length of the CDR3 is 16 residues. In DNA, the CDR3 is TGTGCCAGCTCACCAATGAGACTAGCGGGAGAAGAGACCCAGTACTTC. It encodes CASSPMRLAGEETQYF.

The CDR3 DNA sequence: TGTGCCACCATTGGAAGGTCGAGGTCGGCAGGCCTAAACTATGGCTACACCTTC. The encoded protein is CATIGRSRSAGLNYGYTF. The V and J genes are TRBV24-1 and TRBJ1-2; no definite D call. V dropped 8 bases and J dropped 2 bases, with 26 bases sitting between them. The V gene's germline CDR1 is KGHDR and CDR2 SFDVKD. This CDR3 is 18 amino acids long.

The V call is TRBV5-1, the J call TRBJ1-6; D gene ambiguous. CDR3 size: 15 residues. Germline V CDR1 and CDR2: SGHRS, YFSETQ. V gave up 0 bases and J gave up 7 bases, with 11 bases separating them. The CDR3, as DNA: TGCGCCAGCAGCTTGGAGTCGGGTTGGAATTCACCCCTCCACTTT. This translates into CASSLESGWNSPLHF.

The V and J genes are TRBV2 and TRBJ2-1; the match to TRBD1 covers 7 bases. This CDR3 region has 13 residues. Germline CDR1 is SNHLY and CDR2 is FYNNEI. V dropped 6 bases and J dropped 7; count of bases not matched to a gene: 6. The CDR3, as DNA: TGTGCCAGCAGCTCACAGGGGCGGAATGAGCAGTTCTTC. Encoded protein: CASSSQGRNEQFF.

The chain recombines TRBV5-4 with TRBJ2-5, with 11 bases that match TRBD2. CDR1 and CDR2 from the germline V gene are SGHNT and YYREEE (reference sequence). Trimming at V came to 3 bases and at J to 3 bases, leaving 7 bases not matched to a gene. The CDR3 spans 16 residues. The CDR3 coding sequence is TGTGCCAGCAGCTCGCCCGGGACTAGCGGCAAAGAGACCCAGTACTTC. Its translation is CASSSPGTSGKETQYF.

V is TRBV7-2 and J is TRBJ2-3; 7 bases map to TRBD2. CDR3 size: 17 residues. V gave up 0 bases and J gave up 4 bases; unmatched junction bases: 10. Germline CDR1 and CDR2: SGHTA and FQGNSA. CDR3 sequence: CASSLAPTGGIADTQYF. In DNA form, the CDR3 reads TGTGCCAGCAGCTTAGCCCCAACGGGGGGTATCGCAGATACGCAGTATTTT.

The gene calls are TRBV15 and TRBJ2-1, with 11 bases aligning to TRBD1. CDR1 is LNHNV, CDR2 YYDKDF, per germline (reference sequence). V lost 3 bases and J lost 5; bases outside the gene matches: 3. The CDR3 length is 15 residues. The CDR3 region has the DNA TGTGCCACCAGCAGTGGACAGGGGGCCCACAATGAGCAGTTCTTC. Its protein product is CATSSGQGAHNEQFF.

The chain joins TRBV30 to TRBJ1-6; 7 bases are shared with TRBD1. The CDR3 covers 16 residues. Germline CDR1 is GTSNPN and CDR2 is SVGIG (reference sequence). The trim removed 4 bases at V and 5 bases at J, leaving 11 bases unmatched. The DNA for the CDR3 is TGTGCCTGGAACAAAAGATTGACAGGGAATAATTCACCCCTCCACTTT. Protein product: CAWNKRLTGNNSPLHF.

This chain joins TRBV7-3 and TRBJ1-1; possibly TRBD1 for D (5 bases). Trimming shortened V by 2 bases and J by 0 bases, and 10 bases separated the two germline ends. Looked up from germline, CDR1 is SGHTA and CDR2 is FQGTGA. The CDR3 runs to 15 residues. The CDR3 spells CASSLGSGLNTEAFF. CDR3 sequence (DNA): TGTGCCAGCAGCTTAGGGTCGGGGCTGAACACTGAAGCTTTCTTT.

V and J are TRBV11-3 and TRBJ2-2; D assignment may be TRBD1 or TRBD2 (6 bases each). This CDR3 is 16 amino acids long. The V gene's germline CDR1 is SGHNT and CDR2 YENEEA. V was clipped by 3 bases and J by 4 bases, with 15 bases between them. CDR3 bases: TGTGCCAGCAGCTTTCAAGGGGGGCTTGGCACCGGGGAGCTGTTTTTT. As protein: CASSFQGGLGTGELFF.